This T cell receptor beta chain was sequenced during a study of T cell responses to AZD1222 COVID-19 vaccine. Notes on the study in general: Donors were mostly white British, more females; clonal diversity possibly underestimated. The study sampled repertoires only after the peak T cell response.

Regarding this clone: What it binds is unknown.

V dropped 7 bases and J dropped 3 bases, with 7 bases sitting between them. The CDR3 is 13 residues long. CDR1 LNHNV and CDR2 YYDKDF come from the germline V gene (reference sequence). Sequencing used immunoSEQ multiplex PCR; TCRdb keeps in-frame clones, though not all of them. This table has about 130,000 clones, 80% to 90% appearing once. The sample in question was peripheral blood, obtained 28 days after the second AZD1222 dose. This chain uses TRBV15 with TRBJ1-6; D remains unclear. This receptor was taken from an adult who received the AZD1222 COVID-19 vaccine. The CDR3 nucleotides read TGTGCCACCACCCCGAACTATAATTCACCCCTCCACTTT. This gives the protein CATTPNYNSPLHF.